This entry lists 22 T cell receptor beta chains sequenced from one sample in a study of shared clonotypes between healthy human individuals. Data came from immunoSEQ multiplex PCR; TCRdb stores just in-frame clones and leaves some out. The sample lists around 500,000 clones; about 80% were seen once. The sequencing input was PBMCs. Every receptor here comes from a woman aged 35 to 49 in good health. Some clones in this sample may be carry-over from other donors' samples.

This clone showed up just a few times. This chain joins TRBV10-2 and TRBJ2-7; a possible D gene is TRBD2 (5 bases). This CDR3 is 14 amino acids long. V lost 6 bases and J 4 bases, leaving 16 bases between the germline ends. Germline loops: CDR1 WSHSY, CDR2 SAAADI. CDR3 nucleotide sequence: TGCGCCAGCAGCCGAGGACTTGGGCTTTACGAGCAGTACTTC. Its protein product is CASSRGLGLYEQYF.

The chain links TRBV7-9 to TRBJ1-5; D gene ambiguous. Trimming left V 4 bases short and J 7 bases short, with 14 bases between. The germline CDR1 and CDR2 sequences are SEHNR and FQNEAQ (reference sequence). This CDR3 contains 14 residues. CDR3 protein: CASSSGSQKQPQHF. The CDR3 DNA reads TGTGCCAGCAGCTCCGGGTCACAAAAACAGCCCCAGCATTTT.

The chain uses TRBV30 and TRBJ1-1, with D maybe TRBD1 (5 bases). The CDR3 is 14 amino acids. Deletions cut 0 bases from V and 1 base from J, with 9 bases between. In germline, CDR1 is GTSNPN, CDR2 SVGIG (reference sequence). As DNA, the CDR3 is TGTGCCTGGAGTGTTGGGGGTTCGAACACTGAAGCTTTCTTT. Translated, it gives CAWSVGGSNTEAFF.

This clone occurred many times. This rearrangement joins TRBV11-2 to TRBJ2-1, with 7 bases aligning to TRBD2. Germline V gene sequence: CDR1 SGHAT, CDR2 FQNNGV. With V trimmed by 6 bases and J by 16 bases, 12 bases remained unmatched. This CDR3 comprises 12 residues. The CDR3 nucleotides are TGTGCCAGCAGTCTTTGGGGCGGGAGCGGTTTCTTC. Translation: CASSLWGGSGFF. Full variable domain (missing parts from reference TRBV11-2 and TRBJ2-1): EAGVAQSPRYKIIEKRQSVAFWCNPISGHATLYWYQQILGQGPKLLIQFQNNGVVDDSQLPKDRFSAERLKGVDSTLKIQPAKLEDSAVYLCASSLWGGSGFFGPGTRLTVL.

The chain employs TRBV19 and TRBJ1-2; 7 bases map to TRBD1. After removal of 6 bases from V and 5 bases from J, the junction contained 6 bases not matched to a gene. This CDR3 region has 13 residues. Germline CDR1 LNHDA, CDR2 SQIVND (reference sequence). The CDR3 spells CASSLGTAYGYTF. Written as DNA, the CDR3 is TGTGCCAGTAGCTTAGGGACAGCATATGGCTACACCTTC.

This rearrangement joins TRBV13 to TRBJ2-1; D call uncertain. The CDR3 is made up of 15 amino acids. Germline-derived CDR1 and CDR2 are PRHDT and FYEKMQ (reference sequence). V dropped 2 bases and J dropped 5 bases, with 13 bases sitting between them. CDR3 DNA: TGTGCCAGCAGCTTAAGCCTCCACAACAACAATGAGCAGTTCTTC. Its protein is CASSLSLHNNNEQFF.

This sequence joins TRBV2 and TRBJ2-4, with D tentatively TRBD2 (5 bases). Germline CDR1 reads SNHLY; CDR2 reads FYNNEI. The CDR3 runs 15 residues. Trimming took 2 bases from V and 8 from J, leaving 16 bases between them. This CDR3 reads CASSESAAGGYIQYF. CDR3 DNA sequence: TGTGCCAGCAGTGAATCAGCGGCAGGAGGATACATTCAGTACTTC.

Comment on this clone: A much larger clonotype is one base distant, so this may be a read error. This chain joins TRBV25-1 and TRBJ2-2, with 7 bases aligning to TRBD1. Looked up from germline, CDR1 is MGHDK and CDR2 is SYGVNS. Unmatched junction bases numbered 10, after V lost 6 bases and J lost 6 bases. The CDR3 is 15 residues long. Written as DNA, the CDR3 is TGTGCCAGCAGGGGGACAGTGGGCGCTTCCGGGGAGCTGTTTTTT. Residues: CASRGTVGASGELFF.

The CDR3 sequence: CASSPGLAGAKDTQYF. DNA for the CDR3: TGTGCCAGCAGCCCGGGACTAGCGGGAGCGAAAGATACGCAGTATTTT. V gene TRBV7-3 combines with J gene TRBJ2-3, with 14 bases lining up with TRBD2. There are 16 residues in the CDR3. V was clipped by 5 bases and J by 5 bases; unmatched bases: 6. Germline CDR1 SGHTA, CDR2 FQGTGA.

This chain uses TRBV2 with TRBJ2-3, with 8 positions matching TRBD1. The CDR3 runs 15 residues. In germline, CDR1 is SNHLY, CDR2 FYNNEI. V was clipped by 3 bases and J by 5 bases; unmatched bases: 7. DNA of the CDR3: TGTGCCAGCAGTGACCAGGGACAGGCGAAAGATACGCAGTATTTT. Translation: CASSDQGQAKDTQYF.

The J gene is TRBJ2-6, the V gene TRBV6-4; no clear D. The CDR3 covers 16 residues. The ends were cut back, 4 bases at V and 0 bases at J, with 10 bases in the middle. Germline CDR1 reads MRHNA; CDR2 reads SNTAGT. The CDR3 coding sequence is TGTGCCAGCAGTGCGGAACTTGGCTCTGGGGCCAACGTCCTGACTTTC. It encodes CASSAELGSGANVLTF.

The genes are TRBV28 and TRBJ2-6, with 8 nucleotides matching TRBD1. The CDR3 contains 19 residues. After removal of 2 bases from V and 3 bases from J, the junction contained 12 bases not matched to a gene. The V gene's germline CDR1 is MDHEN and CDR2 SYDVKM. In DNA, the CDR3 is TGTGCCAGCAGTTTAAGGATGGGCAGGGGGCCCCTTGGGGCCAACGTCCTGACTTTC. This gives the protein CASSLRMGRGPLGANVLTF.

This sequence joins TRBV30 and TRBJ2-1; D is unresolved. The CDR3 runs 11 residues. CDR1 and CDR2 from the germline V gene are GTSNPN and SVGIG (reference sequence). V lost 3 bases, J lost 10 bases, and 10 bases lay in between. CDR3 in DNA: TGTGCCTGGAGGGGCCGGGTGGAGCAGTTCTTC. Protein product: CAWRGRVEQFF.

V gene TRBV18 combines with J gene TRBJ2-1; D may be TRBD1 (6 bases). Germline assignment: CDR1 KGHSH and CDR2 LQKENI. Trimming shortened V by 6 bases and J by 6 bases, and 18 bases separated the two germline ends. This CDR3 is 15 amino acids long. The CDR3 coding sequence is TGTGCCAGCTCGCCCCAGGGGACCAAGAGCAATGAGCAGTTCTTC. It translates to CASSPQGTKSNEQFF.

V is TRBV7-6 and J is TRBJ2-7, with unresolved D. Trimming shortened V by 1 base and J by 2 bases, and 6 bases separated the two germline ends. The CDR3 covers 13 residues. Germline loops: CDR1 SGHVS, CDR2 FNYEAQ. The CDR3 protein is CASSLVGTYEQYF. For the CDR3, the DNA is TGTGCCAGCAGCTTAGTAGGCACCTACGAGCAGTACTTC.

The J gene is TRBJ2-1, the V gene TRBV11-2; TRBD1 matches at 10 bases. After removal of 3 bases from V and 6 bases from J, the junction contained 5 bases not matched to a gene. The CDR3 runs to 15 residues. Per the germline V gene, CDR1 is SGHAT and CDR2 is FQNNGV. The CDR3 spells CASSFRDRGPNEQFF. CDR3 coding DNA: TGTGCCAGCAGCTTCCGGGACAGGGGACCCAATGAGCAGTTCTTC.

The rearrangement joins TRBV28 to TRBJ2-5, with D maybe TRBD2 (6 bases). The ends were cut back, 6 bases at V and 7 bases at J, with 21 bases in the middle. The CDR3 spans 15 residues. Germline V gene lookup returns CDR1 MDHEN and CDR2 SYDVKM. CDR3 DNA: TGTGCCAGCAGCCTAAGCGGGTGGAGATTGGGGACCCAGTACTTC. Protein: CASSLSGWRLGTQYF.

The chain carries TRBV18 and TRBJ2-5; D gene ambiguous. The last part of the DNA fits TRBJ2-7 better; the J call may be wrong. Germline V gene sequence: CDR1 KGHSH, CDR2 LQKENI. This CDR3 has 14 residues. For the CDR3, the DNA is TGTGCCAGCTCACCACCATTGCGCAATTACGAGCAGTACTTC. Its translation is CASSPPLRNYEQYF.

This clone was detected once. V usage is TRBV6-5 and J usage is TRBJ2-2; 10 bases line up with TRBD1. Germline-derived CDR1 and CDR2 are MNHEY and SVGAGI. The V gene end was trimmed by 6 bases and the J gene end by 5 bases; junction bases not matched to a gene: 6. CDR3 length: 15 amino acids. The CDR3 spells CASRADRGHTGELFF. DNA for the CDR3: TGTGCCAGCAGAGCCGACAGGGGGCATACCGGGGAGCTGTTTTTT.

This clone was detected a few times. The chain is built from TRBV19 and TRBJ1-1; D may be TRBD1 (6 bases). Germline CDR1 and CDR2: LNHDA and SQIVND (reference sequence). V was pared by 7 bases and J by 0 bases, with 15 bases between. The CDR3 sequence is 15 residues long. The CDR3 reads CASNRGGAVNTEAFF. CDR3 sequence (DNA): TGTGCCAGTAATCGGGGGGGCGCAGTGAACACTGAAGCTTTCTTT.

This chain connects TRBV4-1 to TRBJ2-2; D is ambiguous. The CDR3 runs 14 residues. V lost 0 bases and J lost 5, with 7 bases in between. Germline lookup yields CDR1 MGHRA and CDR2 YSYEKL. CDR3 bases: TGCGCCAGCAGCCAAGATAGGTGGACCGGGGAGCTGTTTTTT. Translating gives CASSQDRWTGELFF.

The chain is built from TRBV30 and TRBJ2-1, with D perhaps being TRBD1 or TRBD2 (5 bases each). The CDR3 sequence is 15 residues long. Germline assignment: CDR1 GTSNPN and CDR2 SVGIG (reference sequence). With 2 bases removed from V and 2 bases from J, the gap between germline ends came to 13 bases. The CDR3 sequence is CAWSTGRPTYNEQFF. The CDR3 nucleotides are TGTGCCTGGAGTACGGGACGGCCGACCTACAATGAGCAGTTCTTC.